A single sample is the source of the 26 T cell receptor beta chains below, sequenced in a study of T-cell memory formation after mild COVID-19. Using its own MiXCR run on the 5' RACE reads, TCRdb lists one record per CDR3 protein. The repertoire holds a few hundred thousand distinct CDR3 sequences, with 28% as singletons. Sequences were obtained from PBMCs or a T cell subset sorted from them (not recorded which). These receptors originate from an adult woman who had mild COVID-19 (a few samples of this study predate the infection). Cell type and time point are not known.

V usage is TRBV4-3 and J usage is TRBJ2-1; 7 bases map to TRBD2. Germline assignment: CDR1 LGHNA and CDR2 YSLEER. The CDR3 length is 17 residues. J gave up 6 bases and V 0 bases, and 11 bases lay outside the gene matches. CDR3 sequence reads: CASSQDRRTRQINEQFF. Written as DNA, the CDR3 is TGCGCCAGCAGCCAAGATCGGAGGACTAGGCAGATCAATGAGCAGTTCTTC.

Only a few counts were recorded for this clonotype. The chain employs TRBV7-3 and TRBJ1-1, with D possibly matching TRBD1 (6 bases). This CDR3 has 15 residues. Germline V gene sequence: CDR1 SGHTA, CDR2 FQGTGA. V was trimmed by 3 bases and J by 3 bases, leaving 14 bases between them. CDR3 loop: CASSFGGGSYTEAFF. For the CDR3, the DNA is TGTGCCAGCAGCTTCGGAGGGGGGTCATACACTGAAGCTTTCTTT.

The V and J genes are TRBV5-1 and TRBJ2-7; 10 bases line up with TRBD2. Trimming removed 4 bases from V and 5 bases from J; junction bases left unmatched: 12. There are 16 residues in the CDR3. Germline CDR1 reads SGHRS; CDR2 reads YFSETQ. CDR3 in DNA: TGCGCCAGCAGCCAACCGGGACTAGCGAGAGCTAACGAGCAGTACTTC. It translates to CASSQPGLARANEQYF.

The rearrangement links TRBV5-1 to TRBJ2-2, with 9 nucleotides matching TRBD2. The germline V gene has CDR1 SGHRS and CDR2 YFSETQ. V trimming: 0 bases; J trimming: 4 bases; junction bases outside the gene matches: 4. The CDR3 runs to 16 residues. CDR3 residues: CASSLDTSGLTGELFF. The CDR3 region has the DNA TGCGCCAGCAGCTTGGATACTAGCGGGCTCACCGGGGAGCTGTTTTTT.

This clonotype was detected a few times. This chain joins TRBV7-9 and TRBJ2-7, with D perhaps TRBD2 (6 bases). Trimming pared 1 base from V and 7 bases from J, leaving 17 bases between. The CDR3 is made up of 15 amino acids. In germline, CDR1 is SEHNR, CDR2 FQNEAQ (reference sequence). DNA for the CDR3: TGTGCCAGCAGCTTAGGAGGCGGGGCAACGGAAGAGCAGTACTTC. Its protein product is CASSLGGGATEEQYF.

In its sample, this clonotype was seen many times. V and J are TRBV5-1 and TRBJ2-5, with 10 bases lining up with TRBD2. Germline trimming cut 0 bases from V and 2 bases from J; bases unmatched to any gene: 7. Per the germline V gene, CDR1 is SGHRS and CDR2 is YFSETQ. There are 17 residues in the CDR3. The CDR3 loop is CASSLGAGGFLQETQYF. Here the CDR3 DNA reads TGCGCCAGCAGCTTGGGAGCGGGGGGGTTCCTTCAAGAGACCCAGTACTTC.

The chain links TRBV5-1 to TRBJ2-2; 10 bases agree with TRBD2. With V trimmed by 0 bases and J by 3 bases, 5 bases remained unmatched. CDR1 SGHRS and CDR2 YFSETQ come from the germline V gene. The CDR3 covers 17 residues. The CDR3 DNA reads TGCGCCAGCAGCTTGGGGACGCTAGCGGGGGACACCGGGGAGCTGTTTTTT. It is translated as CASSLGTLAGDTGELFF.

This clonotype has more than one count but fewer than ten. This chain links TRBV11-1 with TRBJ2-7; D may be TRBD1 (6 bases). Germline values: CDR1 SGHAT, CDR2 FQDESV (reference sequence). V shed 5 bases and J shed 3 bases, with 14 bases lying between them. The CDR3 extends over 14 amino acids. CDR3 DNA sequence: TGTGCCAGCAGCGACCGGGACATGAACTACGAGCAGTACTTC. Amino acid sequence: CASSDRDMNYEQYF.

This clonotype appeared a few times. The chain is built from TRBV7-9 and TRBJ2-5, with 10 bases lining up with TRBD2. The CDR3 is 17 residues long. V lost 5 bases, J lost 3 bases, and 12 bases stayed unmatched. Germline V gene sequence: CDR1 SEHNR, CDR2 FQNEAQ (reference sequence). The CDR3 region is CASSPWTSGGGEETQYF. CDR3 bases: TGTGCCAGCAGCCCCTGGACTAGCGGAGGCGGGGAAGAGACCCAGTACTTC. The whole variable domain, filled in from reference TRBV7-9 and TRBJ2-5, reads DTGVSQNPRHKITKRGQNVTFRCDPISEHNRLYWYRQTLGQGPEFLTYFQNEAQLEKSRLLSDRFSAERPKGSFSTLEIQRTEQGDSAMYLCASSPWTSGGGEETQYFGPGTRLLVL.

The DNA of the CDR3 is TGTGCCAGCAGCCAAGATTCACGGACGGTCTATGGCTACACCTTC. As protein: CASSQDSRTVYGYTF. This chain joins TRBV3-1 and TRBJ1-2, with D unclear. The CDR3 totals 15 residues. CDR1 and CDR2 from the germline V gene are LGHDT and YNNKEL (reference sequence). V was cut by 0 bases and J by 4 bases, with 12 bases left in between.

This clonotype was recorded a few times. The J gene is TRBJ1-1, the V gene TRBV3-1; D unclear. The CDR3 loop spans 11 amino acids. CDR1 is LGHDT and CDR2 is YNNKEL in the germline V gene (reference sequence). V was clipped by 3 bases and J by 6 bases, with 5 bases between them. This CDR3 reads CASSQGPEAFF. The CDR3 bases are TGTGCCAGCAGCCAGGGTCCTGAAGCTTTCTTT.

In its sample, this clonotype was seen a few times. J is TRBJ2-1 and V is TRBV11-3; perhaps TRBD2 as D (6 bases). The CDR3 consists of 13 residues. CDR1 is SGHNT, CDR2 YENEEA, per germline. V dropped 5 bases and J dropped 7 bases, with 12 bases sitting between them. Written as DNA, the CDR3 is TGTGCCAGCAGCCCCGTGGGGGGAAATGAGCAGTTCTTC. Translated: CASSPVGGNEQFF.

V usage is TRBV5-1 and J usage is TRBJ2-7; TRBD1 might be the D (6 bases). With 4 bases removed from V and 3 bases from J, the gap between germline ends came to 17 bases. CDR3 size: 15 residues. In germline, CDR1 is SGHRS, CDR2 YFSETQ. CDR3 sequence (DNA): TGCGCCAGCAGCCTCCGGGACGGGGACATCTACGAGCAGTACTTC. Translation: CASSLRDGDIYEQYF.

A few counts support this clonotype. This chain links TRBV18 with TRBJ1-2; 8 positions agree with TRBD1. CDR3 size: 15 residues. Germline assignment: CDR1 KGHSH and CDR2 LQKENI. V lost 4 bases to trimming and J lost 2 bases; unmatched junction nucleotides: 6. This chain's CDR3 is CASSHDRGQNYGYTF. The CDR3 nucleotides read TGTGCCAGCTCACATGACAGGGGCCAGAACTATGGCTACACCTTC. The full variable domain, completed using reference TRBV18 and TRBJ1-2, is NAGVMQNPRHLVRRRGQEARLRCSPMKGHSHVYWYRQLPEEGLKFMVYLQKENIIDESGMPKERFSAEFPKEGPSILRIQQVVRGDSAAYFCASSHDRGQNYGYTFGSGTRLTVV.

This clonotype appeared a few times. This chain uses TRBV28 with TRBJ2-7; D gene unclear. V lost 2 bases and J 4 bases, leaving 12 bases between the germline ends. The CDR3 consists of 14 residues. Germline assignment: CDR1 MDHEN and CDR2 SYDVKM. The DNA of the CDR3 is TGTGCCAGCAGTTTAGCGGTCGAGGTTTACGAGCAGTACTTC. It specifies CASSLAVEVYEQYF.

This clonotype came up many times. The V and J genes are TRBV20-1 and TRBJ2-3, with D uncertain. V was trimmed by 0 bases and J by 7 bases, leaving 2 bases between them. The CDR3 has 10 residues. CDR1 DFQATT and CDR2 SNEGSKA come from the germline V gene (reference sequence). This CDR3 reads CSARDNTQYF. The CDR3 nucleotides read TGCAGTGCTAGAGATAATACGCAGTATTTT.

In nucleotides, the CDR3 is TGCAGTGCTCACGGGACTAGCGGGGTAAAGGAGCAGTACTTC. Amino acid sequence: CSAHGTSGVKEQYF. The rearrangement links TRBV20-1 to TRBJ2-7; 13 positions agree with TRBD2. Germline V CDR1 and CDR2: DFQATT, SNEGSKA (reference sequence). Losses at the gene ends were 5 bases for V and 7 bases for J; bases not matched to a gene: 8. The CDR3 runs 14 residues.

This clonotype turned up a few times. The chain joins TRBV4-2 to TRBJ2-7; 14 positions match TRBD2. Germline V gives CDR1 LGHNA, CDR2 YNFKEQ. The V gene end was trimmed by 3 bases and the J gene end by 5 bases; junction bases not matched to a gene: 9. This CDR3 region has 17 residues. The CDR3 DNA follows: TGTGCCAGCAGCCAGACTCTGACTAGCGGGGGGGCTAACGAGCAGTACTTC. Protein sequence: CASSQTLTSGGANEQYF.

This clonotype was picked up a small number of times. The chain has TRBV5-1 and TRBJ2-1, with D tentatively TRBD1 or TRBD2 (6 bases each). From germline, CDR1 is SGHRS and CDR2 YFSETQ. The V end was cut by 1 base, the J end by 6 bases, with 11 bases between. This CDR3 is 14 amino acids long. The CDR3 is CASSLYPGANEQFF. The CDR3 region has the DNA TGCGCCAGCAGCTTGTATCCGGGGGCCAATGAGCAGTTCTTC.

In this sample, this clonotype turned up a few times. V gene TRBV3-1 combines with J gene TRBJ2-7; 13 bases line up with TRBD2. The CDR3 is 17 amino acids. Germline CDR1 reads LGHDT; CDR2 reads YNNKEL (reference sequence). The V and J ends lost 4 bases and 0 bases, in that order; junction bases with no gene match: 6. The CDR3 is CASSLGLAGKNSYEQYF. The CDR3 bases are TGTGCCAGCAGCCTGGGACTAGCGGGGAAAAACTCCTACGAGCAGTACTTC.

V usage is TRBV27 and J usage is TRBJ2-2, with 8 bases matching TRBD2. Losses at the gene ends were 0 bases for V and 8 bases for J; bases not matched to a gene: 8. The CDR3 consists of 16 residues. Germline assignment: CDR1 MNHEY and CDR2 SMNVEV (reference sequence). CDR3 residues: CASSLSPGGRGGELFF. The CDR3 DNA reads TGTGCCAGCAGTTTATCACCGGGAGGGCGTGGGGGGGAGCTGTTTTTT.

The chain couples TRBV12-3 or TRBV12-4 to TRBJ2-7; no firm D call. The CDR3 is 14 residues long. V gave up 2 bases and J gave up 3 bases, with 11 bases separating them. CDR3 loop: CASSLSREYYEQYF. CDR3 coding DNA: TGTGCCAGCAGTTTATCCAGAGAGTACTACGAGCAGTACTTC.

This sequence joins TRBV30 and TRBJ1-2; no clear D. The V end lost 5 bases, the J end lost 4 bases, and 17 bases lay between the germline ends. This CDR3 comprises 14 residues. Germline-derived CDR1 and CDR2 are GTSNPN and SVGIG (reference sequence). The CDR3 DNA reads TGTGCCTGGTGCCTGGGCGGAGGGAGCTATGGCTACACCTTC. It codes for CAWCLGGGSYGYTF.

The chain couples TRBV9 to TRBJ2-3; 8 nucleotides match TRBD2. Unmatched junction bases numbered 8, after V lost 3 bases and J lost 5 bases. CDR1 is SGDLS and CDR2 is YYNGEE in the germline V gene. CDR3 size: 15 residues. CDR3 DNA: TGTGCCAGCAGCGGAGCGGGGGTGGGCGGAGATACGCAGTATTTT. Protein sequence: CASSGAGVGGDTQYF.

This CDR3 is CASNWDRGAYNEQFF. The CDR3 DNA is TGTGCCAGTAATTGGGACAGGGGCGCCTACAATGAGCAGTTCTTC. This chain links TRBV19 with TRBJ2-1; 10 bases match TRBD1. This CDR3 comprises 15 residues. The ends lost 7 bases at V and 2 bases at J; junction bases unmatched: 5. The germline V gene has CDR1 LNHDA and CDR2 SQIVND (reference sequence).

This clonotype was counted only a few times. This chain uses TRBV7-9 with TRBJ2-3; D not resolved. CDR3 size: 13 residues. Germline CDR1 is SEHNR and CDR2 is FQNEAQ (reference sequence). The ends were cut back, 6 bases at V and 6 bases at J, with 13 bases in the middle. CDR3 DNA sequence: TGTGCCAGCAGTCCTGACCTCTTGGATACGCAGTATTTT. Protein: CASSPDLLDTQYF.